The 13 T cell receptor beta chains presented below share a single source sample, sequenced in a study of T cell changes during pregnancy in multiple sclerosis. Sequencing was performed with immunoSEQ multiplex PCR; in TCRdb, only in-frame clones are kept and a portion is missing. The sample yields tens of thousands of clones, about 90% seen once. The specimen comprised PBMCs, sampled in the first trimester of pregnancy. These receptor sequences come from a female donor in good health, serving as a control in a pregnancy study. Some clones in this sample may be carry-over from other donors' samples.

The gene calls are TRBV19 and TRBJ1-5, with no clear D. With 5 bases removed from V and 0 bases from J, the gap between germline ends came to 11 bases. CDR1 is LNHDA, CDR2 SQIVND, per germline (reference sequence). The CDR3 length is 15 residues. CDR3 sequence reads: CASSLRLLSNQPQHF. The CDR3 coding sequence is TGTGCCAGTAGTCTACGGTTACTTAGCAATCAGCCCCAGCATTTT.

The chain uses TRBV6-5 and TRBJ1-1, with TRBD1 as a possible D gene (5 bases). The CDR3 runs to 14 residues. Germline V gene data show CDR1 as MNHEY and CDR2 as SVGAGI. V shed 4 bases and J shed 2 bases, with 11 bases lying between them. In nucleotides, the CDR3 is TGTGCCAGCAGTTTGACGGACACCAACACTGAAGCTTTCTTT. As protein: CASSLTDTNTEAFF.

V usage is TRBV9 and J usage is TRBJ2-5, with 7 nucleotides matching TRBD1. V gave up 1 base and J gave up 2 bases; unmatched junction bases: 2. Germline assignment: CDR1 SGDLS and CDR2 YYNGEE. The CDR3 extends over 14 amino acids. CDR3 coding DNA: TGTGCCAGCAGCGTAAGGGACAGACAAGAGACCCAGTACTTC. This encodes CASSVRDRQETQYF. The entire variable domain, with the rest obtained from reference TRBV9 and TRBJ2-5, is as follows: DSGVTQTPKHLITATGQRVTLRCSPRSGDLSVYWYQQSLDQGLQFLIQYYNGEERAKGNILERFSAQQFPDLHSELNLSSLELGDSALYFCASSVRDRQETQYFGPGTRLLVL.

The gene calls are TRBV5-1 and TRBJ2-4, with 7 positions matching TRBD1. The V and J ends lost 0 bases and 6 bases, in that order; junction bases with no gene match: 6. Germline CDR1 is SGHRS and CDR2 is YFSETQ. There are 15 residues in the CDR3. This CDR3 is CASSLAVTGSNIQYF. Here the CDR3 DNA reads TGCGCCAGCAGCTTGGCTGTGACAGGGTCAAACATTCAGTACTTC. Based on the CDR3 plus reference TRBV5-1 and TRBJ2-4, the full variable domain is KAGVTQTPRYLIKTRGQQVTLSCSPISGHRSVSWYQQTPGQGLQFLFEYFSETQRNKGNFPGRFSGRQFSNSRSEMNVSTLELGDSALYLCASSLAVTGSNIQYFGAGTRLSVL.

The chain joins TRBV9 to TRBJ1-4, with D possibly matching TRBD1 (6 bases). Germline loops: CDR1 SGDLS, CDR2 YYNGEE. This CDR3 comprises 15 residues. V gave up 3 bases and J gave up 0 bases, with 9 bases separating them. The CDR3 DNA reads TGTGCCAGCAGCGCCAGGGGATCAACTAATGAAAAACTGTTTTTT. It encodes CASSARGSTNEKLFF.

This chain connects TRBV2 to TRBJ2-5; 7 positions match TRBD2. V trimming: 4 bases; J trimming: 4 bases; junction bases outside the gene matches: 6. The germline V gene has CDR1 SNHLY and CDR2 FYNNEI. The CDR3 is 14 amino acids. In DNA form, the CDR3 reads TGTGCCAGCAGTGTGGAGGGAGGGACAGAGACCCAGTACTTC. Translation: CASSVEGGTETQYF.

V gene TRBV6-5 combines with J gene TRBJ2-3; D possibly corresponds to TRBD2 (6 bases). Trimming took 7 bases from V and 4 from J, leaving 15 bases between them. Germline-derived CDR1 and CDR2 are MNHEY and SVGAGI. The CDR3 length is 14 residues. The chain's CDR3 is CASTRREAPDTQYF. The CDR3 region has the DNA TGTGCCAGCACACGCAGGGAGGCCCCAGATACGCAGTATTTT.

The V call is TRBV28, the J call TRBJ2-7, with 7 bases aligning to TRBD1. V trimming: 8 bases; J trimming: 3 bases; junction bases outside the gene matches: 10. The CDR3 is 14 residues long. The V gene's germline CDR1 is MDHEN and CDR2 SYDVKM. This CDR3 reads CASLFGRGSYEQYF. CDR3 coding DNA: TGTGCCAGCCTATTTGGCAGGGGGAGCTACGAGCAGTACTTC.

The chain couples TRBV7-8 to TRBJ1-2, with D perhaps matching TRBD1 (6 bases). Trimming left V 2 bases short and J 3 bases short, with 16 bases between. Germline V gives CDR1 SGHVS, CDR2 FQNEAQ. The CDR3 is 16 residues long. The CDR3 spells CASSLLPPGVDYGYTF. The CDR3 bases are TGTGCCAGCAGCTTATTACCCCCAGGGGTCGACTATGGCTACACCTTC.

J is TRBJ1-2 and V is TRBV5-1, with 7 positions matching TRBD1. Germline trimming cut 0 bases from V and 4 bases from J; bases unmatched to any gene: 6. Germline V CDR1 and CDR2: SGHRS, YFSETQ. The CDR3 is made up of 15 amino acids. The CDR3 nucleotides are TGCGCCAGCAGCTTGGACCCCGGGACAGCCTATGGCTACACCTTC. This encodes CASSLDPGTAYGYTF.

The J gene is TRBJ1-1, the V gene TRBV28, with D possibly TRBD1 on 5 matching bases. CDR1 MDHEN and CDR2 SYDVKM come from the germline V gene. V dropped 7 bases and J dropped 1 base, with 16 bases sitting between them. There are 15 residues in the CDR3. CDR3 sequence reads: CASKTSRVWNTEAFF. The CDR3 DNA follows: TGTGCCAGCAAGACCTCCAGGGTTTGGAACACTGAAGCTTTCTTT. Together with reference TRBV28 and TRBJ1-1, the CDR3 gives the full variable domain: DVKVTQSSRYLVKRTGEKVFLECVQDMDHENMFWYRQDPGLGLRLIYFSYDVKMKEKGDIPEGYSVSREKKERFSLILESASTNQTSMYLCASKTSRVWNTEAFFGQGTRLTVV.

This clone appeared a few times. In DNA form, the CDR3 reads TGTGCCAGTACCCTAGGGGCAGGGACTGAAGCTTTCTTT. This sequence encodes CASTLGAGTEAFF. The chain links TRBV19 to TRBJ1-1; weak D call: TRBD1 (5 bases). CDR1 and CDR2 (germline): LNHDA, SQIVND (reference sequence). This CDR3 is built from 13 residues. The V and J ends lost 7 bases and 5 bases respectively, with 14 bases between them.

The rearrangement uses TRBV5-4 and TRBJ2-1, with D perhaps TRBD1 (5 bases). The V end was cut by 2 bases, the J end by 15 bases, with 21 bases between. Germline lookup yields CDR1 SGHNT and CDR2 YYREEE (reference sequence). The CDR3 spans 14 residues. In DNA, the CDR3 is TGTGCCAGCAGCTTAGTTCTTCCAGGGCCCTCCATGTTCTTC. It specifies CASSLVLPGPSMFF.